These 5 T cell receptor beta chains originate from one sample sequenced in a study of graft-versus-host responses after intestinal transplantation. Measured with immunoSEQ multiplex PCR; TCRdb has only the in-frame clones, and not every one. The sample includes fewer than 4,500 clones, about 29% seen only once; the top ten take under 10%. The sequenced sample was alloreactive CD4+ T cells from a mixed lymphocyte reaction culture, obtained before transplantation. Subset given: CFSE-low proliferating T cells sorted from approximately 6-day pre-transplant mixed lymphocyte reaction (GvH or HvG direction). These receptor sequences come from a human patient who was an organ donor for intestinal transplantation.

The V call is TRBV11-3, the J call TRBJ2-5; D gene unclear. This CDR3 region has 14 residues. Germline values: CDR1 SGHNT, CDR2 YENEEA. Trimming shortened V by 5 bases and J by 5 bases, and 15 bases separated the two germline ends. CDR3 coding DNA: TGTGCCAGCAGCAAGGCCGGCTGGCTTGAGACCCAGTACTTC. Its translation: CASSKAGWLETQYF. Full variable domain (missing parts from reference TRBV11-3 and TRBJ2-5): EAGVVQSPRYKIIEKKQPVAFWCNPISGHNTLYWYLQNLGQGPELLIRYENEEAVDDSQLPKDRFSAERLKGVDSTLKIQPAELGDSAVYLCASSKAGWLETQYFGPGTRLLVL.

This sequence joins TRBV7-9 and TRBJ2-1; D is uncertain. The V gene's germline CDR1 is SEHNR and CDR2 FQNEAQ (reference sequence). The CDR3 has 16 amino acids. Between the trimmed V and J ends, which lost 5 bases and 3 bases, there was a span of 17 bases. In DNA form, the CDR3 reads TGTGCCAGCAGCCAAACTCGAGTTCTAAACTACAATGAGCAGTTCTTC. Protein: CASSQTRVLNYNEQFF.

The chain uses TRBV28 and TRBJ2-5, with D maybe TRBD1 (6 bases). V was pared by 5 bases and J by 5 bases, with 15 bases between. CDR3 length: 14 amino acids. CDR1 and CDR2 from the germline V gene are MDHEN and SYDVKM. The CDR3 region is CASSPGVGMETQYF. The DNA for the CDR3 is TGTGCCAGCAGTCCAGGGGTGGGGATGGAGACCCAGTACTTC.

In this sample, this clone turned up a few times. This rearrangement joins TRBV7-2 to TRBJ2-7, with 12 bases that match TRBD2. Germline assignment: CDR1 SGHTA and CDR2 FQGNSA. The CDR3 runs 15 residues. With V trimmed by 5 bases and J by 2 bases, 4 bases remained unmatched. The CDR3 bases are TGTGCCAGCAGCCATCCTAGCGGGGGGGCCTACGAGCAGTACTTC. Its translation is CASSHPSGGAYEQYF.

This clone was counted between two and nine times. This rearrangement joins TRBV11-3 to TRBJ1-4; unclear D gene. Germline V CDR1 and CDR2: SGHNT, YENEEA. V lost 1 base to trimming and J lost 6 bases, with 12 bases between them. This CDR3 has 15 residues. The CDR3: CASSLVNHPDEKLFF. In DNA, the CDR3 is TGTGCCAGCAGCTTAGTGAACCACCCAGATGAAAAACTGTTTTTT.